The 26 T cell receptor beta chains listed next were all sequenced from one sample in a study of technical replicates of blood from several donors. Measured with immunoSEQ multiplex PCR; TCRdb has only the in-frame clones, and not every one. The data contain under 15,000 clones, just under 95% of them singletons. Sequencing was carried out using PBMCs. The origin of the receptors is a human donor in good health.

The chain joins TRBV19 to TRBJ2-3; possibly TRBD2 for D (5 bases). The CDR3 runs 18 residues. The V gene's germline CDR1 is LNHDA and CDR2 SQIVND (reference sequence). Between the trimmed V and J ends, which lost 3 bases and 5 bases, there was a span of 24 bases. For the CDR3, the DNA is TGTGCCAGTAGTATTAGCAGCGATATGACCCGACGGGGAGATACGCAGTATTTT. The encoded protein is CASSISSDMTRRGDTQYF.

This chain connects TRBV7-3 to TRBJ2-2, with TRBD2 matching over 8 bases. J gave up 2 bases and V 2 bases, and 7 bases lay outside the gene matches. CDR1 is SGHTA and CDR2 is FQGTGA in the germline V gene. The CDR3 extends over 17 amino acids. CDR3 protein: CASSLYGGRLNTGELFF. As DNA, the CDR3 is TGTGCCAGCAGCTTATACGGCGGGAGGCTTAACACCGGGGAGCTGTTTTTT.

J is TRBJ1-1 and V is TRBV5-6; no reliable D call. This CDR3 has 12 amino acids. Trimming removed 0 bases from V and 7 bases from J, with 7 bases in between. In germline, CDR1 is SGHDT, CDR2 YYEEEE. CDR3 nucleotides: TGTGCCAGCAGCTTGGGTGGGCTTGAAGCTTTCTTT. Translating it yields CASSLGGLEAFF.

This clone showed up just once. The chain combines TRBV29-1 with TRBJ2-2; 8 bases map to TRBD2. Losses at the gene ends were 6 bases for V and 0 bases for J; bases not matched to a gene: 6. There are 15 residues in the CDR3. Looked up from germline, CDR1 is SQVTM and CDR2 is ANQGSEA. The CDR3 sequence is CSVGTSGTNTGELFF. CDR3 coding DNA: TGCAGCGTCGGAACTAGCGGAACGAACACCGGGGAGCTGTTTTTT.

This rearrangement joins TRBV6-5 to TRBJ2-1; 13 nucleotides line up with TRBD2. Losses at the gene ends were 6 bases for V and 10 bases for J; bases not matched to a gene: 6. Germline-derived CDR1 and CDR2 are MNHEY and SVGAGI. CDR3 length: 14 amino acids. The CDR3 protein is CASRRLAGGEEQFF. DNA of the CDR3: TGTGCCAGCAGGCGACTAGCGGGAGGTGAAGAGCAGTTCTTC.

The CDR3 sequence is CASSSSGLLGEQYF. The CDR3 nucleotides read TGTGCCAGCAGTTCCTCGGGACTGCTGGGCGAGCAGTACTTC. The chain uses TRBV28 and TRBJ2-7, with a possible D match to TRBD2 (6 bases). Trimming cost V 4 bases and J 6 bases, with 16 bases left between them. This CDR3 region has 14 residues. CDR1 and CDR2 (germline): MDHEN, SYDVKM. The whole variable domain, remainder taken from reference TRBV28 and TRBJ2-7, is DVKVTQSSRYLVKRTGEKVFLECVQDMDHENMFWYRQDPGLGLRLIYFSYDVKMKEKGDIPEGYSVSREKKERFSLILESASTNQTSMYLCASSSSGLLGEQYFGPGTRLTVT.

The gene calls are TRBV5-1 and TRBJ2-7; 15 bases agree with TRBD2. Germline V gene lookup returns CDR1 SGHRS and CDR2 YFSETQ. CDR3 length equals 18 residues. V dropped 0 bases and J dropped 2; count of bases not matched to a gene: 6. Here the CDR3 reads CASSLVGTSGRTTYEQYF. In DNA, the CDR3 is TGCGCCAGCAGCTTGGTTGGGACTAGCGGGAGGACTACCTACGAGCAGTACTTC.

The V gene is TRBV7-7, the J gene TRBJ2-1; unclear D gene. This CDR3 region has 11 residues. Germline CDR1 reads SSHAT; CDR2 reads FNYEAQ (reference sequence). The ends were cut back, 8 bases at V and 8 bases at J, with 10 bases in the middle. The CDR3 reads CASGPVDEQFF. The CDR3 DNA sequence: TGTGCCAGCGGCCCAGTGGATGAGCAGTTCTTC.

This clone was detected once. The V call is TRBV27, the J call TRBJ2-2; TRBD2 aligns across 8 bases. Trimming took 6 bases from V and 4 from J; bases not matched to a gene: 13. The V gene's germline CDR1 is MNHEY and CDR2 SMNVEV (reference sequence). This CDR3 has 17 residues. The CDR3: CASSPLGPSGSTGELFF. The CDR3 nucleotides are TGTGCCAGCAGCCCCCTGGGGCCTAGCGGGTCCACCGGGGAGCTGTTTTTT.

The genes are TRBV11-3 and TRBJ2-1, with 8 bases matching TRBD2. The CDR3 covers 15 residues. The V and J ends lost 1 base and 3 bases, in that order; junction bases with no gene match: 2. The germline gives CDR1 SGHNT, CDR2 YENEEA. Written as DNA, the CDR3 is TGTGCCAGCAGCTTAGCACTAGCGGACTACAATGAGCAGTTCTTC. It specifies CASSLALADYNEQFF.

This clone came up once. The rearrangement joins TRBV27 to TRBJ1-5; 9 nucleotides line up with TRBD1. Germline V gene lookup returns CDR1 MNHEY and CDR2 SMNVEV (reference sequence). This CDR3 region has 14 residues. V lost 10 bases to trimming and J lost 5 bases; unmatched junction nucleotides: 9. CDR3 sequence (DNA): TGTGCCACCAGAAGGGGACAGGGAGATCAGCCCCAGCATTTT. The encoded protein is CATRRGQGDQPQHF.

The chain uses TRBV10-2 and TRBJ1-5; perhaps TRBD1 as D (6 bases). V was clipped by 6 bases and J by 6 bases, with 15 bases between them. The CDR3 is made up of 14 amino acids. The germline V gene has CDR1 WSHSY and CDR2 SAAADI. The CDR3 DNA sequence: TGCGCCAGCAGCAATGGGGGCTTTGCTCAGCCCCAGCATTTT. It yields the protein CASSNGGFAQPQHF.

The chain uses TRBV21-1 and TRBJ1-2. TRBV21-1 is a listed pseudogene. CDR3 length: 14 amino acids. The CDR3 is CASSNTGPAGGYTF. CDR3 sequence (DNA): TGTGCCAGCAGCAATACGGGCCCGGCGGGAGGCTACACCTTC.

The V and J genes are TRBV7-2 and TRBJ2-1; TRBD2 agrees at 10 bases. The CDR3 is 16 residues long. J lost 4 bases, V lost 2 bases, and 5 bases had no gene match. Germline V gives CDR1 SGHTA, CDR2 FQGNSA. DNA for the CDR3: TGTGCCAGCAGCTTACCTCTAGCGGGAGCGTACAATGAGCAGTTCTTC. This encodes CASSLPLAGAYNEQFF. Supplemented by reference TRBV7-2 and TRBJ2-1, the full variable domain reads GAGVSQSPSNKVTEKGKDVELRCDPISGHTALYWYRQSLGQGLEFLIYFQGNSAPDKSGLPSDRFSAERTGGSVSTLTIQRTQQEDSAVYLCASSLPLAGAYNEQFFGPGTRLTVL.

The chain recombines TRBV13 with TRBJ2-7; 7 bases are shared with TRBD1. After removal of 1 base from V and 11 bases from J, the junction contained 8 bases not matched to a gene. The germline gives CDR1 PRHDT, CDR2 FYEKMQ (reference sequence). CDR3 length: 13 residues. The chain's CDR3 is CASSLEQGSPEYF. The CDR3 DNA sequence: TGTGCCAGCAGCTTAGAACAGGGGAGCCCCGAGTACTTC.

The chain recombines TRBV25-1 with TRBJ1-2; possibly TRBD1 for D (6 bases). The germline V and J ends were trimmed by 0 bases and 3 bases, with 11 bases remaining between them. The CDR3 covers 15 residues. Germline values: CDR1 MGHDK, CDR2 SYGVNS. DNA of the CDR3: TGTGCCAGCAGTGAATATCGGTCAGGGGACTATGGCTACACCTTC. Its protein product is CASSEYRSGDYGYTF.

The rearrangement uses TRBV10-3 and TRBJ1-2; 8 bases are shared with TRBD1. CDR1 ENHRY and CDR2 SYGVKD come from the germline V gene. This CDR3 has 16 amino acids. V was pared by 7 bases and J by 3 bases, with 13 bases of the junction left unmatched. CDR3 sequence: CAIKPRSDRADYGYTF. CDR3 sequence (DNA): TGTGCCATCAAACCCAGGTCGGACAGGGCAGACTATGGCTACACCTTC.

This chain joins TRBV27 and TRBJ1-4; TRBD1 matches at 9 bases. Germline CDR1 is MNHEY and CDR2 is SMNVEV (reference sequence). CDR3 length: 19 amino acids. Trimming at V came to 6 bases and at J to 0 bases, leaving 14 bases not matched to a gene. Written as DNA, the CDR3 is TGTGCCAGCAGCCGACGGACAGGGGTTGGGGGGTCAACTAATGAAAAACTGTTTTTT. Its protein product is CASSRRTGVGGSTNEKLFF.

The J gene is TRBJ2-1, the V gene TRBV27, with TRBD1 matching 7 bases. CDR1 and CDR2 from the germline V gene are MNHEY and SMNVEV (reference sequence). Trimming at V came to 3 bases and at J to 9 bases, leaving 8 bases not matched to a gene. This CDR3 is 14 amino acids long. The CDR3 DNA reads TGTGCCAGCAGTTTTTCCACCCAGGGGGTTGAGCAGTTCTTC. This sequence encodes CASSFSTQGVEQFF.

The V gene is TRBV10-1, the J gene TRBJ2-5; 8 bases align to TRBD2. This CDR3 is built from 13 residues. The V segment lost 5 bases and the J segment 5 bases; nucleotides outside the gene matches: 4. Germline V lookup: CDR1 WNHNN, CDR2 SYGVQD (reference sequence). CDR3 nucleotides: TGCGCCAGCAGTCGGAGCGGGAGTGAGACCCAGTACTTC. Its protein product is CASSRSGSETQYF.

The chain uses TRBV5-1 and TRBJ2-3, with 7 bases aligning to TRBD1. The V gene's germline CDR1 is SGHRS and CDR2 YFSETQ. V lost 4 bases to trimming and J lost 2 bases; unmatched junction nucleotides: 7. CDR3 length: 15 amino acids. CDR3 sequence (DNA): TGCGCCAGCAGCAAGGACAGGATTACCACAGATACGCAGTATTTT. Protein product: CASSKDRITTDTQYF.

This sequence joins TRBV30 and TRBJ2-7; TRBD1 matches at 8 bases. With V trimmed by 4 bases and J by 2 bases, 4 bases remained unmatched. Germline V gene sequence: CDR1 GTSNPN, CDR2 SVGIG (reference sequence). CDR3 length equals 13 residues. CDR3 nucleotides: TGTGCCTGGACCCGGGACAGGCCCTACGAGCAGTACTTC. Encoded protein: CAWTRDRPYEQYF.

The chain links TRBV30 to TRBJ2-7, with 9 nucleotides matching TRBD2. V was clipped by 2 bases and J by 7 bases; unmatched bases: 12. Germline CDR1 is GTSNPN and CDR2 is SVGIG (reference sequence). The CDR3 runs 15 residues. This CDR3 is CAWSRAAGGPWEQYF. The CDR3 DNA is TGTGCCTGGAGTAGGGCGGCGGGAGGGCCTTGGGAGCAGTACTTC.

The chain has TRBV7-9 and TRBJ2-7; D gene uncertain. This CDR3 is 12 amino acids long. Germline lookup yields CDR1 SEHNR and CDR2 FQNEAQ (reference sequence). The germline V and J ends were trimmed by 4 bases and 0 bases, with 4 bases remaining between them. The CDR3 bases are TGTGCCAGCAGCTCGAGCTCCTACGAGCAGTACTTC. Encoded protein: CASSSSSYEQYF. Full variable domain (rest looked up from reference TRBV7-9 and TRBJ2-7): DTGVSQNPRHKITKRGQNVTFRCDPISEHNRLYWYRQTLGQGPEFLTYFQNEAQLEKSRLLSDRFSAERPKGSFSTLEIQRTEQGDSAMYLCASSSSSYEQYFGPGTRLTVT.

The J gene is TRBJ2-2, the V gene TRBV6-1; 9 nucleotides agree with TRBD1. CDR1 and CDR2 (germline): MNHNS, SASEGT. Trimming at V came to 0 bases and at J to 4 bases, leaving 6 bases not matched to a gene. This CDR3 has 17 residues. This chain's CDR3 is CASSEAPGQGITGELFF. The CDR3 DNA reads TGTGCCAGCAGTGAAGCGCCGGGACAGGGAATCACCGGGGAGCTGTTTTTT.

In DNA, the CDR3 is TGTGCCAGCAGCTTAGCGAGTTACGGCGGCAATGAGCAGTTCTTC. Translating gives CASSLASYGGNEQFF. The gene calls are TRBV7-6 and TRBJ2-1, with D hard to call. Germline-derived CDR1 and CDR2 are SGHVS and FNYEAQ. Trimming pared 0 bases from V and 6 bases from J, leaving 12 bases between. CDR3 size: 15 residues.